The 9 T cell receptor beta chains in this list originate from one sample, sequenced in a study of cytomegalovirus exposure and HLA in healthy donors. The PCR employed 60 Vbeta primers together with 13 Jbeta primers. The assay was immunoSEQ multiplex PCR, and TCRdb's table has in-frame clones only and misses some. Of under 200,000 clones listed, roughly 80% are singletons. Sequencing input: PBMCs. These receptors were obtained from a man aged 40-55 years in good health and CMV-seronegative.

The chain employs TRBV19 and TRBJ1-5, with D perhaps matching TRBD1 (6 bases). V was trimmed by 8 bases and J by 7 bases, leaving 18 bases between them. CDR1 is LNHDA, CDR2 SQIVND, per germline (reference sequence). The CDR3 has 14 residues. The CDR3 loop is CASSTGTTAQPQHF. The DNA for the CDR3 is TGTGCCAGTTCGACCGGGACAACGGCACAGCCCCAGCATTTT.

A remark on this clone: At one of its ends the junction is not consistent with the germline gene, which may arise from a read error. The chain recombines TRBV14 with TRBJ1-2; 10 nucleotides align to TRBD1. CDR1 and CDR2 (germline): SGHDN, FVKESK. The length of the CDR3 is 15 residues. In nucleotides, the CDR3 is TGTGCCAGCAGTCAAGATGACAGGGGGCCGTCTGGCTACACCTTC. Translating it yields CASSQDDRGPSGYTF.

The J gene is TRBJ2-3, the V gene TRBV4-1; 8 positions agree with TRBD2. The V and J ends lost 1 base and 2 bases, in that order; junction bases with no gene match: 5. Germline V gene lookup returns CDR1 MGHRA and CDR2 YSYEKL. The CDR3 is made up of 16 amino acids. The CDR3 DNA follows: TGCGCCAGCAGCCAAGTTCCGGGGGGGAACACAGATACGCAGTATTTT. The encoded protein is CASSQVPGGNTDTQYF.

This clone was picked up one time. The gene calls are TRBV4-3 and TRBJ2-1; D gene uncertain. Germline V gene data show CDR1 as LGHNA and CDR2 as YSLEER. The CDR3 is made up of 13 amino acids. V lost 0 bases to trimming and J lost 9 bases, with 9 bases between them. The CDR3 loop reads CASSQELGLEQFF. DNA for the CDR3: TGCGCCAGCAGCCAAGAGCTGGGCCTTGAGCAGTTCTTC.

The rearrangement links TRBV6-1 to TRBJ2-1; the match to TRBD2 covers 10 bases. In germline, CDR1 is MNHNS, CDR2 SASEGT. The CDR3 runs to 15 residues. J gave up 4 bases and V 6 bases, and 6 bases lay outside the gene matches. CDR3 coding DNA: TGTGCCAGCAGGGGTAGCGGGGGGATATACAATGAGCAGTTCTTC. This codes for CASRGSGGIYNEQFF.

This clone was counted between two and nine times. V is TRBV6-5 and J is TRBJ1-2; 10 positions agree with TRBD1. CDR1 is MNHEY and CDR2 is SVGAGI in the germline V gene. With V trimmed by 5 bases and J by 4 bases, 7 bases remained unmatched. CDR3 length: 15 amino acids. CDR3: CASSRSGTGAYGYTF. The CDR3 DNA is TGTGCCAGCAGTCGTTCCGGGACAGGGGCCTATGGCTACACCTTC.

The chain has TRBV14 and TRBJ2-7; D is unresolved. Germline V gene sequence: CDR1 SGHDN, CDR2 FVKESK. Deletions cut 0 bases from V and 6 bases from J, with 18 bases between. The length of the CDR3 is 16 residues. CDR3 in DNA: TGTGCCAGCAGCCAAGATGCCTTACGTGTCAGAGGCGAGCAGTACTTC. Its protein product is CASSQDALRVRGEQYF.

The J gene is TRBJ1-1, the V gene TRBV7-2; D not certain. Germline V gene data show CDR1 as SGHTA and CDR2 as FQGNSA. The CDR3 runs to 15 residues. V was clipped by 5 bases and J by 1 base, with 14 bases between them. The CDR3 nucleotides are TGTGCCAGCAGCCCCCGACAAGGCCAGAACACTGAAGCTTTCTTT. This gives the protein CASSPRQGQNTEAFF.

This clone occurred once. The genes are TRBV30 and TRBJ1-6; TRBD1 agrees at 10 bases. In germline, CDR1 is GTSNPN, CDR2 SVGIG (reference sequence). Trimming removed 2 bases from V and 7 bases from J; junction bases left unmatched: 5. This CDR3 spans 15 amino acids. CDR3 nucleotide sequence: TGTGCCTGGAGTCCCCGGGACAGGGGCAATTCACCCCTCCACTTT. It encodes CAWSPRDRGNSPLHF. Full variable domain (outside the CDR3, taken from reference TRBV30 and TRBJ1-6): SQTIHQWPATLVQPVGSPLSLECTVEGTSNPNLYWYRQAAGRGLQLLFYSVGIGQISSEVPQNLSASRPQDRQFILSSKKLLLSDSGFYLCAWSPRDRGNSPLHFGNGTRLTVT.